This T cell receptor (beta chain) was identified during a study of cytomegalovirus exposure and HLA in healthy donors. V shed 7 bases and J shed 4 bases, with 11 bases lying between them. CDR1 and CDR2 (germline): MNHNS, SASEGT. This CDR3 is built from 13 residues. TCRdb's copy holds only in-frame clones and misses some; the assay was immunoSEQ multiplex PCR. The table lists about 180,000 clones, around 84% of them singletons, with about a sixth in the top ten. V is TRBV6-1 and J is TRBJ1-5; D not certain. This clonotype was sampled from a man in his late teens or twenties in good health and CMV-seropositive. Sequences were obtained from PBMCs. CDR3 amino acids: CASIPAGNQPQHF. DNA of the CDR3: TGTGCCAGCATCCCCGCGGGAAATCAGCCCCAGCATTTT.